The entry below describes one TCR beta chain. The read ends 3 residues shy of where the CDR3 ends; the end is completed using the germline J gene. Assay used: immunoSEQ multiplex PCR; TCRdb lists only in-frame clones, some missing. The sample table sets out 29,000 or so clones. These data come from a study of T cells in women clearing cervical HPV infection. Across the study: Controls were women whose single incident HPV16 infection cleared within 12 months without precancer or cancer. Case blood drawn at lesion detection; control blood after infection cleared.

The CDR3 loop spans 13 amino acids. In germline, CDR1 is GTSNPN, CDR2 SVGIG (reference sequence). Trimming removed 0 bases from V and 5 bases from J, with 8 bases in between. V and J are TRBV30 and TRBJ1-5, with D uncertain. The sequence was obtained from a woman aged 18-70 years with a cervical HPV16 infection that either progressed to CIN3+ or cleared (not recorded which). The material sequenced was blood buffy coat. The CDR3 loop reads CAWSVRGDQPQHF. Incomplete CDR3 DNA: TGTGCCTGGAGTGTACGGGGAGATCAGCCC. Together with reference TRBV30 and TRBJ1-5, the CDR3 gives the full variable domain: SQTIHQWPATLVQPVGSPLSLECTVEGTSNPNLYWYRQAAGRGLQLLFYSVGIGQISSEVPQNLSASRPQDRQFILSSKKLLLSDSGFYLCAWSVRGDQPQHFGDGTRLSIL.